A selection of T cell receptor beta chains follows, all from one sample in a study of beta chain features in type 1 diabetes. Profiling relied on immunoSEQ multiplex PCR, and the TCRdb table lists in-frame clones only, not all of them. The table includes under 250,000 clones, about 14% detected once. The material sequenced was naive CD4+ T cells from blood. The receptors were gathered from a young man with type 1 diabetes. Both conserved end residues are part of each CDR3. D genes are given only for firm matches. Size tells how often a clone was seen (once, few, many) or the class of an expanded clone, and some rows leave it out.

CASSQVRSAGGISYEQYF	18	TRBV4-1	TRBD2	TRBJ2-7	.
CASSYVGGSNTGELFF	16	TRBV11-3	.	TRBJ2-2	few
CASSPAGEYNQPQHF	15	TRBV9	.	TRBJ1-5	few
CASSLMSAGELFF	13	TRBV5-1	.	TRBJ2-2	.
CASSGGQNSYEQYF	14	TRBV6-6	TRBD1	TRBJ2-7	few
CASSELGQVYGYTF	14	TRBV2	.	TRBJ1-2	few
CASSQQGDKREAFF	14	TRBV5-1	.	TRBJ1-1	.
CAWTSGSGETQYF	13	TRBV30	TRBD2	TRBJ2-5	few
CASSLDETGREYF	13	TRBV7-2	.	TRBJ2-3	.
CASSFWDRSYEQYF	14	TRBV5-1	TRBD1	TRBJ2-7	.
CASSSLGGGTYNEQFF	16	TRBV5-1	.	TRBJ2-1	few
CASIGPRSSDEQYF	14	TRBV6-1	.	TRBJ2-7	few
CASSSGGDTQYF	12	TRBV7-6	.	TRBJ2-3	few
CASSVRGLGHEQYF	14	TRBV27	TRBD2	TRBJ2-7	few
CASSPLLVNTDTQYF	15	TRBV19	.	TRBJ2-3	.
CASTDRLYGYTF	12	TRBV2	.	TRBJ1-2	.
CAWSVPSRGNEKLFF	15	TRBV30	.	TRBJ1-4	.
CASSYPEQCTDTQYF	15	TRBV27	.	TRBJ2-3	.
CASSASQGTDEKLFF	15	TRBV5-1	.	TRBJ1-4	.
CASSRGLGQTYEQYF	15	TRBV9	TRBD1	TRBJ2-7	few
CASSSRTSGSLSYNEQFF	18	TRBV9	TRBD2	TRBJ2-1	few
CASSDGPPGRAFF	13	TRBV5-6	.	TRBJ1-1	.
CAWAKTGLTEAFF	13	TRBV30	TRBD1	TRBJ1-1	.
CASRSPAVRYGYTF	14	TRBV6-5	.	TRBJ1-2	few
CASATGGSMGNQPQHF	16	TRBV2	TRBD1	TRBJ1-5	few
CASRLLAGLNTGELFF	16	TRBV2	TRBD2	TRBJ2-2	.
CASSLEGTGGQFF	13	TRBV7-7	TRBD1	TRBJ2-1	.
CASGAGGKDGYTF	13	TRBV21-1	.	TRBJ1-2	few
CASSVEAGYTGELFF	15	TRBV9	.	TRBJ2-2	.
CASSDRRLPYTQYF	14	TRBV2	.	TRBJ2-3	.
CASSFDTRYGYTF	13	TRBV19	.	TRBJ1-2	few
CASSAGLAGGWQETQYF	17	TRBV9	TRBD2	TRBJ2-5	.
CASSLEGATDTQYF	14	TRBV5-1	TRBD1	TRBJ2-3	few
CASSHPGLGDNNEQFF	16	TRBV27	TRBD2	TRBJ2-1	.
CASSQPGLRIVDTQYF	16	TRBV5-1	.	TRBJ2-3	.
CASSLATPSVTDTQYF	16	TRBV5-1	.	TRBJ2-3	few
CSVPNRGRSAGGGNEQFF	18	TRBV29-1	TRBD2	TRBJ2-1	few
CAIRPGQGYEQYF	13	TRBV10-3	TRBD1	TRBJ2-7	.
CASRLGGDYNEQFF	14	TRBV2	TRBD1	TRBJ2-1	.
CASSPHRVGYTEAFF	15	TRBV9	.	TRBJ1-1	few
CASGRRQVGTEAFF	14	TRBV12-5	.	TRBJ1-1	.
CASSSKETSGDVDTQYF	17	TRBV7-9	TRBD2	TRBJ2-3	few
CASSWTGGNNQPQHF	15	TRBV18	TRBD1	TRBJ1-5	few